These 30 T cell receptor beta chains came from one sample sequenced in a study of molecular identifiers for immune sequencing clone quantification. TCRdb processed the PCR reads anew with MiXCR; each CDR3 protein has one entry. Of fewer than 45,000 distinct CDR3 sequences detected, approximately 20% appear once; the ten largest clones hold more than 0.95%. Sequencing was done on a sample of naive CD8+ T cells from blood, with Jurkat cell RNA spiked in. Subset in this sample: FACS-sorted CD8+CD4-CCR7+CD45RA+ naive T cells. Every receptor here comes from a human donor in good health. Some libraries in this study had Jurkat cell RNA spiked in.

This clonotype was seen many times. The chain recombines TRBV19 with TRBJ2-3, with D uncertain. CDR1 is LNHDA, CDR2 SQIVND, per germline (reference sequence). The CDR3 has 11 amino acids. V lost 8 bases to trimming and J lost 4 bases, with 7 bases between them. In DNA form, the CDR3 reads TGTGCCAGTGGGATCCCAGATACGCAGTATTTT. Residues: CASGIPDTQYF.

This clonotype showed up many times. The chain combines TRBV20-1 with TRBJ2-1, with 10 bases fitting TRBD2. The germline V gene encodes CDR1 DFQATT and CDR2 SNEGSKA (reference sequence). This CDR3 contains 17 residues. Trimming took 6 bases from V and 7 from J; bases not matched to a gene: 18. The CDR3 DNA sequence: TGCAGTGCGAAGGGGTTTCTGTCTAGCGGGAGTGGAAATGAGCAGTTCTTC. Translation: CSAKGFLSSGSGNEQFF.

This clonotype was picked up a small number of times. A much larger clone is a single base away; this may be a read error. The chain has TRBV4-3 and TRBJ2-3; a weak D match, TRBD1 (5 bases). Germline V gene sequence: CDR1 LGHNA, CDR2 YSLEER. The CDR3 contains 17 residues. V was trimmed by 6 bases and J by 0 bases, leaving 19 bases between them. In DNA, the CDR3 is TGCGCCAGCAGGCAAAGCCCAGGACAAATCAGCACAGATACGCAGTATTTT. Amino acids: CASRQSPGQISTDTQYF.

This clonotype was seen many times. This chain uses TRBV11-2 with TRBJ2-5; 8 nucleotides line up with TRBD1. V dropped 0 bases and J dropped 4; count of bases not matched to a gene: 7. CDR3 size: 16 residues. Looked up from germline, CDR1 is SGHAT and CDR2 is FQNNGV. The CDR3 reads CASSLDWQGAGETQYF. The CDR3 bases are TGTGCCAGCAGCTTAGATTGGCAGGGGGCTGGAGAGACCCAGTACTTC.

This clonotype was found many times. The rearrangement joins TRBV29-1 to TRBJ2-1; tentatively, D is TRBD1 (8 bases). The CDR3 is made up of 11 amino acids. The V gene's germline CDR1 is SQVTM and CDR2 ANQGSEA. As DNA, the CDR3 is TGCAGTACACAGGGGGGGGATGAGCAGTTCTTC. Protein: CSTQGGDEQFF.

The rearrangement uses TRBV27 and TRBJ1-2; the D gene is possibly TRBD1 (6 bases). CDR1 MNHEY and CDR2 SMNVEV come from the germline V gene (reference sequence). Trimming pared 4 bases from V and 2 bases from J, leaving 17 bases between. The CDR3 has 16 residues. CDR3 bases: TGTGCCAGCAGTTCTTTTATCGGTCAGGGGAACTATGGCTACACCTTC. This gives the protein CASSSFIGQGNYGYTF.

This chain links TRBV12-5 with TRBJ2-3; 8 nucleotides agree with TRBD1. From germline, CDR1 is LGHNT and CDR2 FRNRAP. This CDR3 region has 15 residues. Trimming cost V 5 bases and J 2 bases; bases outside gene matches: 6. CDR3 nucleotide sequence: TGTGCTAGTGGTGCCCCGGGACAGGCCACAGATACGCAGTATTTT. This encodes CASGAPGQATDTQYF.

In regard to this clonotype: Being one base from a much bigger clone, this may be a read error. This chain connects TRBV27 to TRBJ2-3; the D is unclear. The V gene's germline CDR1 is MNHEY and CDR2 SMNVEV (reference sequence). The CDR3 runs to 16 residues. CDR3 sequence: CASSFFPLRFPDTRYF. The DNA for the CDR3 is TGTGCCAGCAGTTTTTTCCCCTTGAGGTTCCCAGATACGCGGTATTTT.

Written as DNA, the CDR3 is TGTGCCTGGGGGGGGGGAGGGACGCAGTATTTT. It encodes CAWGGGGTQYF. J is TRBJ2-3 and V is TRBV30; 7 positions match TRBD2. The CDR3 is 11 residues long. The ends lost 5 bases at V and 9 bases at J; junction bases unmatched: 5. Germline CDR1 GTSNPN, CDR2 SVGIG (reference sequence).

The chain couples TRBV11-3 to TRBJ2-1; tentatively, D is TRBD2 (6 bases). Germline CDR1 is SGHNT and CDR2 is YENEEA. The CDR3 extends over 16 amino acids. V lost 3 bases, J lost 6 bases, and 18 bases lay in between. The CDR3 DNA is TGTGCCAGCAGCTTTGGCGGGGTCTCGACGGGCAATGAGCAGTTCTTC. Its protein is CASSFGGVSTGNEQFF.

Many counts were recorded for this clonotype. The V gene is TRBV29-1, the J gene TRBJ2-5; the D gene is possibly TRBD1 (5 bases). This CDR3 comprises 12 residues. CDR1 and CDR2 from the germline V gene are SQVTM and ANQGSEA. The V end was cut by 7 bases, the J end by 4 bases, with 13 bases between. CDR3 protein: CSANLGVETQYF. The DNA for the CDR3 is TGCAGCGCGAACCTAGGGGTAGAGACCCAGTACTTC.

The chain joins TRBV12-3 or TRBV12-4 to TRBJ1-1, with D possibly TRBD1 on 5 matching bases. V lost 6 bases to trimming and J lost 4 bases, with 24 bases between them. The CDR3 covers 17 residues. CDR3 region: CASSLPLRPGGSTEAFF. The CDR3 region has the DNA TGTGCCAGCAGCCTTCCGCTAAGGCCTGGGGGGAGCACTGAAGCTTTCTTT.

Details on this clonotype: A much bigger clone sits one base away, suggesting this may be a read error. The chain combines TRBV20-1 with TRBJ1-4; D is perhaps TRBD1 (5 bases). Germline V gene sequence: CDR1 DFQATT, CDR2 SNEGSKA (reference sequence). This CDR3 spans 14 amino acids. In DNA, the CDR3 is TGCGGTGCGGCTCGGGACGGGTCTAATGAAAAACTGTTTTTT. It encodes CGAARDGSNEKLFF.

The chain carries TRBV25-1 and TRBJ1-5, with unresolved D. Germline CDR1 reads MGHDK; CDR2 reads SYGVNS. The CDR3 is 12 residues long. Trimming shortened V by 2 bases and J by 4 bases, and 3 bases separated the two germline ends. The CDR3 reads CASSEGNQPQHF. In DNA form, the CDR3 reads TGTGCCAGCAGTGAAGGGAATCAGCCCCAGCATTTT.

There are many counts of this clonotype. The J gene is TRBJ1-1, the V gene TRBV19; tentatively, D is TRBD1 (5 bases). Trimming stripped 7 bases from V and 5 bases from J, with 17 bases between. There are 14 residues in the CDR3. Germline CDR1 is LNHDA and CDR2 is SQIVND (reference sequence). This CDR3 is CASIPGTQYTEAFF. In DNA form, the CDR3 reads TGTGCCAGTATCCCAGGGACCCAATATACTGAAGCTTTCTTT.

This clonotype has a count of ten or more. The chain uses TRBV6-5 and TRBJ1-5; TRBD1 matches 10 bases. Per germline, CDR1 MNHEY and CDR2 SVGAGI. The CDR3 covers 14 residues. With 8 bases clipped from V and 7 bases from J, the junction kept 8 bases outside the gene matches. CDR3 in DNA: TGTGCCAGCTCCCCGGGACAGGGGTACCAGCCCCAGCATTTT. It specifies CASSPGQGYQPQHF.

This clonotype was counted ten times or more. V and J are TRBV6-1 and TRBJ1-5; TRBD1 agrees at 12 bases. The CDR3 has 17 amino acids. Germline CDR1 MNHNS, CDR2 SASEGT. Germline trimming cut 7 bases from V and 5 bases from J; bases unmatched to any gene: 12. The DNA of the CDR3 is TGTGCCAGCAAGCTGCTCGGGACAGGGGGCTGGGATCAGCCCCAGCATTTT. Protein: CASKLLGTGGWDQPQHF.

Notes on this clonotype: A much larger clone differs by one base, so this may be a read error. The V and J genes are TRBV9 and TRBJ2-5; D is unresolved. Per the germline V gene, CDR1 is SGDLS and CDR2 is YYNGEE. The CDR3 is 14 residues long. The CDR3 bases are TGTGCCAGCGGCGTAAGTCAGATGGAAGAGACCCAGTACTTC. It yields the protein CASGVSQMEETQYF. The full variable domain, in which reference TRBV9 and TRBJ2-5 provide the parts outside the CDR3, is DSGVTQTPKHLITATGQRVTLRCSPRSGDLSVYWYQQSLDQGLQFLIQYYNGEERAKGNILERFSAQQFPDLHSELNLSSLELGDSALYFCASGVSQMEETQYFGPGTRLLVL.

This clonotype was counted at least ten times. Its ends do not fully match the called genes, so a read error is possible. This chain joins TRBV7-7 and TRBJ2-3, with unresolved D. The CDR3 runs to 15 residues. Germline CDR1 is SSHAT and CDR2 is FNYEAQ (reference sequence). CDR3 coding DNA: TGTGCTAGCAGCTTAGGCCCCTCCTTAGTGTCGGTGCAGTATTTT. Translation: CASSLGPSLVSVQYF.

This clonotype was seen a few times. This rearrangement joins TRBV6-5 to TRBJ1-1; D call uncertain. Germline V CDR1 and CDR2: MNHEY, SVGAGI. The ends were cut back, 6 bases at V and 10 bases at J, with 15 bases in the middle. The CDR3 loop spans 12 amino acids. CDR3 protein: CASRHMAQGAFF. The CDR3 DNA is TGTGCCAGCAGACACATGGCCCAAGGAGCTTTCTTT.

Many counts were recorded for this clonotype. The chain has TRBV10-3 and TRBJ1-6; D ambiguous. V lost 6 bases and J lost 8, with 11 bases in between. The CDR3 loop spans 13 amino acids. CDR1 and CDR2 from the germline V gene are ENHRY and SYGVKD. For the CDR3, the DNA is TGTGCCATCAGAAACATAGGTGATTCACCCCTCCACTTT. The encoded protein is CAIRNIGDSPLHF.

On this clonotype itself: Possible read error: a much larger clone is one base away. This sequence joins TRBV5-6 and TRBJ2-1; D is possibly TRBD1 (5 bases). V gave up 1 base and J gave up 8 bases, with 10 bases separating them. This CDR3 comprises 13 residues. Germline V gene data show CDR1 as SGHDT and CDR2 as YYEEEE. In nucleotides, the CDR3 is TGTGCCAGCAGCTTGATAGGGGTTCATGAGCAGTTCTTC. As protein: CASSLIGVHEQFF.

The chain recombines TRBV6-5 with TRBJ2-1; D is ambiguous. Trimming shortened V by 8 bases and J by 0 bases, and 17 bases separated the two germline ends. Germline values: CDR1 MNHEY, CDR2 SVGAGI. The CDR3 covers 16 residues. CDR3 coding DNA: TGTGCCAGCGCAGCCTCAAAAATCCCCTCCTACAATGAGCAGTTCTTC. Translation gives CASAASKIPSYNEQFF.

Worth noting for this clonotype: This clone may be a read error of a much larger clone one base away. The chain recombines TRBV7-9 with TRBJ2-5; TRBD2 matches at 13 bases. Germline values: CDR1 SEHNR, CDR2 FQNEAQ (reference sequence). CDR3 length: 16 amino acids. This CDR3 reads CASSFGLAGVQGTQYF. CDR3 sequence (DNA): TGTGCCAGCAGCTTTGGACTAGCGGGGGTCCAAGGGACCCAGTACTTC.

This clonotype was counted only a few times. The V and J genes are TRBV11-2 and TRBJ2-7; D not certain. The CDR3 contains 12 residues. With 1 base removed from V and 5 bases from J, the gap between germline ends came to 6 bases. From germline, CDR1 is SGHAT and CDR2 FQNNGV. CDR3 in amino acids: CASSLVLHEQYF. CDR3 DNA sequence: TGTGCCAGCAGCTTAGTTCTCCACGAGCAGTACTTC. Full variable domain (missing parts from reference TRBV11-2 and TRBJ2-7): EAGVAQSPRYKIIEKRQSVAFWCNPISGHATLYWYQQILGQGPKLLIQFQNNGVVDDSQLPKDRFSAERLKGVDSTLKIQPAKLEDSAVYLCASSLVLHEQYFGPGTRLTVT.

A word on this clonotype: This may be a read error: a much more frequent sequence differs by one nucleotide. The chain carries TRBV27 and TRBJ2-1; unclear D gene. The CDR3 is 12 amino acids. Germline CDR1 and CDR2: MNHEY and SMNVEV (reference sequence). The CDR3 spells CASRDPPNEQSF. CDR3 nucleotide sequence: TGTGCCAGCAGGGACCCTCCCAATGAGCAGTCCTTC.

This clonotype has just a few counts. CDR3 nucleotides: TGTGCCAGCAGCTTAGTGACGAACACCGGGGAGCTGTTTTTT. This translates into CASSLVTNTGELFF. This sequence joins TRBV7-9 and TRBJ2-2; D is unresolved. The CDR3 loop spans 14 amino acids. Germline V gene lookup returns CDR1 SEHNR and CDR2 FQNEAQ (reference sequence). V lost 1 base to trimming and J lost 0 bases, with 3 bases between them.

In its sample, this clonotype is medium-sized. The chain employs TRBV5-1 and TRBJ1-1; 8 nucleotides match TRBD1. This CDR3 has 14 amino acids. The junction had 5 bases not matched to a gene; V was cut back by 2 bases and J by 5 bases. CDR1 and CDR2 (germline): SGHRS, YFSETQ. The CDR3 coding sequence is TGCGCCAGCAGCTTAACGCAGGGGGCGACTGAAGCTTTCTTT. Its translation: CASSLTQGATEAFF. Full variable domain (rest looked up from reference TRBV5-1 and TRBJ1-1): KAGVTQTPRYLIKTRGQQVTLSCSPISGHRSVSWYQQTPGQGLQFLFEYFSETQRNKGNFPGRFSGRQFSNSRSEMNVSTLELGDSALYLCASSLTQGATEAFFGQGTRLTVV.

J is TRBJ2-3 and V is TRBV7-9, with D unresolved. V was cut by 1 base and J by 4 bases, with 6 bases left in between. Germline V lookup: CDR1 SEHNR, CDR2 FQNEAQ (reference sequence). The CDR3 loop spans 13 amino acids. The CDR3 nucleotides read TGTGCCAGCAGCTTAGAGTTTCCAGATACGCAGTATTTT. Translating it yields CASSLEFPDTQYF.

A remark on this clonotype: Given a much more abundant clone one base away, this may be a read error. The chain recombines TRBV9 with TRBJ2-3; TRBD2 matches at 9 bases. Trimming took 3 bases from V and 2 from J; bases not matched to a gene: 10. The CDR3 spans 17 residues. CDR1 and CDR2 from the germline V gene are SGDLS and YYNGEE. The CDR3 coding sequence is TGTGCCAGCAGCGAATCTAGCGGGGATGTCGTCACAGATACGCAGTATTTT. Its translation is CASSESSGDVVTDTQYF. Drawing the rest from reference TRBV9 and TRBJ2-3, the complete variable domain is DSGVTQTPKHLITATGQRVTLRCSPRSGDLSVYWYQQSLDQGLQFLIQYYNGEERAKGNILERFSAQQFPDLHSELNLSSLELGDSALYFCASSESSGDVVTDTQYFGPGTRLTVL.